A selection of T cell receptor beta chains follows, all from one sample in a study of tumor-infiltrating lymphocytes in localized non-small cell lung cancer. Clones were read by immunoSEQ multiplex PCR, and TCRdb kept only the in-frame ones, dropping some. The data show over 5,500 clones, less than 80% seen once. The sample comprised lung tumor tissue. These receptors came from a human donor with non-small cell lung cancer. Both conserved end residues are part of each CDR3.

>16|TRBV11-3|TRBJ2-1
CASSLGDGRRDNEQFF
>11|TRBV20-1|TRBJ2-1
CSARNYNEQFF
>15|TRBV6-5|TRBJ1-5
CASSLRTDSNQPQHF
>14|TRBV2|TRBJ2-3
CASSPDTMGDTQYF
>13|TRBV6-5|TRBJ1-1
CASSQTPRTEAFF
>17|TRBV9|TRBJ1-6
CASSVEGRTDYNSPLHF
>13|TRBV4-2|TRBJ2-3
CASSQGGSDTQYF
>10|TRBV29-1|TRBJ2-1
CSVVRDREFF
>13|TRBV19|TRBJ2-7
CASSVGTVYEQYF
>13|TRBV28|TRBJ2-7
CASGVGVTYEQYF
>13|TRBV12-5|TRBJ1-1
CASGLVENTEAFF
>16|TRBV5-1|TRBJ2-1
CASSLAGQPSYNEQFF
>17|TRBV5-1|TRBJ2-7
CASSAAAGGPGSSEQYF
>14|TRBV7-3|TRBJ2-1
CASSDLAGGNEQFF
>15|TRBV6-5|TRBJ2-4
CASSYGGLDKNIQYF
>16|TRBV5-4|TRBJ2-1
CASSLSASGRDNEQFF
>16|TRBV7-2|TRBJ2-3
CASSRRTSGPTDTQYF
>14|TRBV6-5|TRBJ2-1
CASRGLAPGNEQFF
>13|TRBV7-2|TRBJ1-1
CASSLALGTEAFF
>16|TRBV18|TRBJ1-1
CASSLFATGLNTEAFF
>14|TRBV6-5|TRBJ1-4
CASSSNIRNEKLFF
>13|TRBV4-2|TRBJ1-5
CASSQRLDQPQHF
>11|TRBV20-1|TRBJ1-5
CSASGDQPQHF
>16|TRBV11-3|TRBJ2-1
CASSSSSGSSYNEQFF
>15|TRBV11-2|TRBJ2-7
CASSLSATSSYEQYF
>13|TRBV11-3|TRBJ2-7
CASSLDLAYEQYF
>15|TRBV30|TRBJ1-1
CAWSVRRATGTEAFF
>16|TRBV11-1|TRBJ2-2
CASSLVGQGFSGELFF
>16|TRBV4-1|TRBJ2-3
CASSQGLVSYGDTQYF
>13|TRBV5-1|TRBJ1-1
CASGEQGNTEAFF
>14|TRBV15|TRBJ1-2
CATSSVSGGRGYTF
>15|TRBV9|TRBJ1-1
CASSVEGVMNTEAFF